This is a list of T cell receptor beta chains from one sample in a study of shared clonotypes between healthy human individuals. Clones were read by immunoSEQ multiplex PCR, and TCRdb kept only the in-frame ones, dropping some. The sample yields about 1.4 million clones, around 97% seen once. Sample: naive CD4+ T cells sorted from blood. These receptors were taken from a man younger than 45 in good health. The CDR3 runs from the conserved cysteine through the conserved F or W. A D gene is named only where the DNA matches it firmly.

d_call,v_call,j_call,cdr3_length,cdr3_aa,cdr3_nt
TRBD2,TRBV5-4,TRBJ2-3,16,CASSPMTSGRSDTQYF,TGTGCCAGCAGCCCGATGACTAGCGGGAGATCAGATACGCAGTATTTT
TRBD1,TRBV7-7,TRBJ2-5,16,CASSFRHADREETQYF,TGTGCCAGCAGCTTCCGGCACGCGGACAGGGAAGAGACCCAGTACTTC
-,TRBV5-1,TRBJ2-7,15,CASSPLVAGRVEQYF,TGCGCCAGCAGCCCACTAGTGGCAGGCAGAGTCGAGCAGTACTTC
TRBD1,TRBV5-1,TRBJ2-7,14,CASSLGTGGGEQYF,TGCGCCAGCAGCCTCGGGACAGGGGGAGGCGAGCAGTACTTC
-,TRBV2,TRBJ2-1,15,CASPKPGGFGNEQFF,TGTGCCAGTCCTAAACCGGGCGGCTTTGGGAATGAGCAGTTCTTC
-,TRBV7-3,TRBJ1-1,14,CASSPRPGVTEAFF,TGTGCCAGCAGCCCCAGACCCGGGGTCACTGAAGCTTTCTTT
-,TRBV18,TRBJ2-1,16,CASSPQRRGVQNEQFF,TGTGCCAGCTCACCACAACGGCGGGGTGTTCAAAATGAGCAGTTCTTC
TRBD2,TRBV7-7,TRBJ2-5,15,CASSYRASGPRTQYF,TGTGCTAGCAGCTATAGGGCTAGCGGACCCAGGACCCAGTACTTC
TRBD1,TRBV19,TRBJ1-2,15,CASSVTGGAYYGYTF,TGTGCCAGTAGTGTGACAGGGGGCGCCTACTATGGCTACACCTTC
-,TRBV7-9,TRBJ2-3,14,CASSFGTSTDTQYF,TGTGCCAGCAGCTTCGGAACTAGCACAGATACGCAGTATTTT